This T cell receptor (beta chain) was sequenced during a study of blood T cell repertoires in COVID-19. Background on the study: Acute and convalescent COVID-19 samples came from the United States, Italy and Spain.

In the original analysis: Amplification from reference gene primers served as the basis for estimated nucleated cell counts. Only in-frame clones appear in the TCRdb table, and some are missing; sequencing was by immunoSEQ multiplex PCR. D and trimming were read from the DNA, whereas the V and J calls and clone size are those reported in that table. Among about 52,000 clones, roughly nine tenths were seen once, and the ten largest hold around 5.1%. The CDR3 loop spans 16 amino acids. The gene calls are TRBV21-1 and TRBJ1-4; the D call in the table, TRBD1, was not verified against the DNA. TRBV21-1 is assigned pseudogene status. What was sequenced was peripheral blood. The clonotype comes from a man between 60 and 75 years old with active COVID-19. CDR3 in DNA: TGTGCCAGCAGCGAAAGCGGACAGGGGGAGGGTGAAAAACTGTTTTTT. Amino acid sequence: CASSESGQGEGEKLFF.